This TCR beta chain was identified during a study of shared clonotypes between healthy human individuals. Study conclusions and caveats: In having few donors, the study represented limited genetic and exposure-history diversity. Naive subsets generally had larger estimated richness than memory subsets.

As for this clone: The antigen remains undetermined.

CDR3 length equals 13 residues. Germline V gene data show CDR1 as SQVTM and CDR2 as ANQGSEA. V lost 3 bases and J lost 2, with 7 bases in between. Per sorted-subset replicate PCR, input was approximately 0.2 ug DNA, representing tens of thousands of T cell genomes. The protocol was immunoSEQ multiplex PCR, while the TCRdb copy is restricted to in-frame clones and leaves out a portion. The sample has roughly 2,300,000 clones, around 93% seen once. Splitting the CD4+ cells yielded a CD45RA+ naive subset and a CD45RA-negative memory subset. The receptor was derived from a man between 18 and 29 years old in good health. Some clones in this sample may be carry-over from other donors' samples. This chain uses TRBV29-1 with TRBJ2-2; D not resolved. The specimen sequenced was naive CD4+ T cells from PBMCs. Subset defined: CD45RA+ positively selected. The CDR3 DNA follows: TGCAGCGTTGAGAACAGCAACACCGGGGAGCTGTTTTTT. Translation: CSVENSNTGELFF.